Following are 14 T cell receptor beta chains from one sample sequenced in a study of control samples from healthy donors and cancer patients. Sequencing was performed with immunoSEQ multiplex PCR; in TCRdb, only in-frame clones are kept and a portion is missing. Of about 140,000 clones detected, 92% appear once; the ten largest clones hold around 10%. What was sequenced was blood. The receptor set was obtained from a young man in good health.

The V gene is TRBV29-1, the J gene TRBJ1-1, with TRBD1 as a possible D gene (6 bases). V gave up 7 bases and J gave up 4 bases, with 19 bases separating them. The CDR3 consists of 14 residues. The germline V gene encodes CDR1 SQVTM and CDR2 ANQGSEA. The CDR3 sequence is CSARFPGGLTEAFF. The CDR3 DNA reads TGCAGCGCTAGATTTCCGGGGGGCCTCACTGAAGCTTTCTTT. The entire variable domain, with the rest obtained from reference TRBV29-1 and TRBJ1-1, is as follows: SAVISQKPSRDICQRGTSLTIQCQVDSQVTMMFWYRQQPGQSLTLIATANQGSEATYESGFVIDKFPISRPNLTFSTLTVSNMSPEDSSIYLCSARFPGGLTEAFFGQGTRLTVV.

This chain joins TRBV28 and TRBJ1-4, with D unresolved. The CDR3 is made up of 17 amino acids. Germline CDR1 reads MDHEN; CDR2 reads SYDVKM. With 5 bases removed from V and 7 bases from J, the gap between germline ends came to 23 bases. The CDR3 here is CASSPPAGGFKSEKLFF. The CDR3 coding sequence is TGTGCCAGCAGTCCCCCCGCGGGAGGGTTCAAGAGTGAAAAACTGTTTTTT.

The J gene is TRBJ2-1, the V gene TRBV7-8; 8 bases fit TRBD2. Germline-derived CDR1 and CDR2 are SGHVS and FQNEAQ. The CDR3 contains 16 residues. The V gene end was trimmed by 5 bases and the J gene end by 4 bases; junction bases not matched to a gene: 10. The CDR3 bases are TGTGCCAGCAGCCCCGCCCTGGCGGGGGGATACAATGAGCAGTTCTTC. Its translation: CASSPALAGGYNEQFF.

The chain joins TRBV29-1 to TRBJ2-5; TRBD1 might be the D (6 bases). The CDR3 sequence is 12 residues long. V gave up 7 bases and J gave up 2 bases, with 11 bases separating them. Germline CDR1 reads SQVTM; CDR2 reads ANQGSEA. CDR3 DNA sequence: TGCAGCGCCGTGACAGGACAAGAGACCCAGTACTTC. This gives the protein CSAVTGQETQYF.

The rearrangement links TRBV7-2 to TRBJ1-2, with 7 bases matching TRBD1. V trimming: 4 bases; J trimming: 0 bases; junction bases outside the gene matches: 5. Germline CDR1 SGHTA, CDR2 FQGNSA. CDR3 length equals 15 residues. This CDR3 reads CASSSNRGSNYGYTF. The CDR3 coding sequence is TGTGCCAGCAGCTCGAACAGGGGATCTAACTATGGCTACACCTTC.

V and J are TRBV28 and TRBJ1-5; perhaps TRBD1 as D (6 bases). V lost 1 base and J lost 4, with 14 bases in between. Germline V lookup: CDR1 MDHEN, CDR2 SYDVKM. This CDR3 is built from 16 residues. DNA for the CDR3: TGTGCCAGCAGTTTATTCACAGGGCATGGGAATCAGCCCCAGCATTTT. Encoded protein: CASSLFTGHGNQPQHF. The full variable domain, in which reference TRBV28 and TRBJ1-5 provide the parts outside the CDR3, is DVKVTQSSRYLVKRTGEKVFLECVQDMDHENMFWYRQDPGLGLRLIYFSYDVKMKEKGDIPEGYSVSREKKERFSLILESASTNQTSMYLCASSLFTGHGNQPQHFGDGTRLSIL.

This CDR3 reads CATSRLAGVDTQYF. For the CDR3, the DNA is TGTGCCACCAGCAGACTAGCGGGAGTGGATACGCAGTATTTT. The chain employs TRBV15 and TRBJ2-3; TRBD2 aligns across 10 bases. Trimming removed 2 bases from V and 6 bases from J; junction bases left unmatched: 2. The CDR3 runs 14 residues. From germline, CDR1 is LNHNV and CDR2 YYDKDF (reference sequence).

This chain links TRBV28 with TRBJ1-1; a weak D match, TRBD1 (5 bases). From germline, CDR1 is MDHEN and CDR2 SYDVKM. The CDR3 is made up of 12 amino acids. V gave up 2 bases and J gave up 5 bases, with 6 bases separating them. CDR3 coding DNA: TGTGCCAGCAGTTTACAGGGAACTGAAGCTTTCTTT. It encodes CASSLQGTEAFF.

A single count supports this clone. The DNA for the CDR3 is TGTGCCACCAGCAGGCCCCCTAGCGGGAGGCCCTACGAGCAGTACTTC. Encoded protein: CATSRPPSGRPYEQYF. The chain couples TRBV15 to TRBJ2-7; TRBD2 agrees at 11 bases. V dropped 3 bases and J dropped 2; count of bases not matched to a gene: 6. The CDR3 runs 16 residues. CDR1 LNHNV and CDR2 YYDKDF come from the germline V gene (reference sequence).

V gene TRBV5-6 combines with J gene TRBJ2-1; D is possibly TRBD2 (5 bases). Germline V gene lookup returns CDR1 SGHDT and CDR2 YYEEEE. Trimming left V 1 base short and J 9 bases short, with 11 bases between. This CDR3 is 13 amino acids long. CDR3 nucleotide sequence: TGTGCCAGCAGCTTGCTATCCCGGGGTGAGCAGTTCTTC. The encoded protein is CASSLLSRGEQFF. Combining the CDR3 with reference TRBV5-6 and TRBJ2-1 gives the whole variable domain DAGVTQSPTHLIKTRGQQVTLRCSPKSGHDTVSWYQQALGQGPQFIFQYYEEEERQRGNFPDRFSGHQFPNYSSELNVNALLLGDSALYLCASSLLSRGEQFFGPGTRLTVL.

This clone was seen only once. The chain's CDR3 is CASSLGATNYGYTF. CDR3 bases: TGTGCCAGCAGTTTGGGAGCTACTAACTATGGCTACACCTTC. This chain connects TRBV28 to TRBJ1-2; D gene ambiguous. Trimming shortened V by 3 bases and J by 0 bases, and 8 bases separated the two germline ends. The CDR3 covers 14 residues. Germline lookup yields CDR1 MDHEN and CDR2 SYDVKM.

The chain joins TRBV29-1 to TRBJ1-3; no clear D. The CDR3 has 14 amino acids. V was pared by 5 bases and J by 0 bases, with 11 bases between. Looked up from germline, CDR1 is SQVTM and CDR2 is ANQGSEA. CDR3 amino acids: CSVIGEHSGNTIYF. Written as DNA, the CDR3 is TGCAGCGTTATTGGGGAGCACTCTGGAAACACCATATATTTT.

This clone came up a few times. The chain combines TRBV7-3 with TRBJ1-5; no clear D gene. CDR3 size: 13 residues. Trimming took 5 bases from V and 1 from J, leaving 6 bases between them. The V gene's germline CDR1 is SGHTA and CDR2 FQGTGA. The CDR3 loop is CASSPGSNQPQHF. The CDR3 DNA follows: TGTGCCAGCAGCCCCGGAAGCAATCAGCCCCAGCATTTT.

This chain joins TRBV5-4 and TRBJ2-3; D may match TRBD1 or TRBD2 (6 bases each). Trimming took 6 bases from V and 3 from J, leaving 17 bases between them. The germline V gene has CDR1 SGHNT and CDR2 YYREEE (reference sequence). The CDR3 consists of 15 residues. The CDR3 loop reads CASNLFEGGTDTQYF. Written as DNA, the CDR3 is TGTGCCAGCAACCTATTTGAGGGGGGTACAGATACGCAGTATTTT.